What follows are 16 T cell receptor beta chains derived from one specimen sequenced in a study of CD8+CD57+ T cells in acquired aplastic anemia. Template material for TCR beta VDJ and CDR3 profiling consisted of genomic DNA. TCRdb ran MiXCR on the reads and lists one entry per CDR3 protein. The table records over 100,000 distinct CDR3 sequences, 41% of them present only once. The specimen was sorted CD4+, CD8+, or CD8+CD57+ T cells (not recorded which) from PBMCs. These receptors were taken from a human donor in good health, serving as a control.

Turning to this clonotype: This may arise from a read error, as a much more abundant clone is one base away. The rearrangement uses TRBV14 and TRBJ1-1, with D hard to call. The length of the CDR3 is 14 residues. The germline V gene encodes CDR1 SGHDN and CDR2 FVKESK. The V gene lost 4 bases and the J gene lost 2 bases, with 11 bases spanning the gap. CDR3: CASSLDRTNTEAFF. CDR3 in DNA: TGTGCCAGCAGCCTAGACCGGACCAACACTGAAGCTTTCTTT.

The sample holds one count of this clonotype. The chain joins TRBV2 to TRBJ2-7; the match to TRBD2 covers 7 bases. V trimming: 2 bases; J trimming: 0 bases; junction bases outside the gene matches: 1. Per the germline V gene, CDR1 is SNHLY and CDR2 is FYNNEI. The length of the CDR3 is 14 residues. In DNA form, the CDR3 reads TGTGCCAGCAGTGAACGGACTAGCTCCTACGAGCAGTACTTC. Protein product: CASSERTSSYEQYF.

This rearrangement joins TRBV20-1 to TRBJ2-3, with TRBD2 as a possible D gene (6 bases). V shed 1 base and J shed 0 bases, with 11 bases lying between them. Looked up from germline, CDR1 is DFQATT and CDR2 is SNEGSKA (reference sequence). The CDR3 extends over 15 amino acids. CDR3 sequence: CSARGRGGSTDTQYF. CDR3 coding DNA: TGCAGTGCTAGAGGGAGGGGAGGTAGCACAGATACGCAGTATTTT.

A note on this clonotype: A much bigger clone sits one base away, suggesting this may be a read error. V usage is TRBV6-1 and J usage is TRBJ1-5; 8 positions match TRBD1. CDR1 and CDR2 (germline): MNHNS, SASEGT. J gave up 5 bases and V 3 bases, and 9 bases lay outside the gene matches. There are 16 residues in the CDR3. The DNA for the CDR3 is TGTGCCAGCAGTGACCATAGACAGGGGCACGATCAGCCCCAGCATTTT. Residues: CASSDHRQGHDQPQHF.

This clonotype was counted ten times or more. The chain couples TRBV5-1 to TRBJ1-4; TRBD1 aligns across 7 bases. From germline, CDR1 is SGHRS and CDR2 YFSETQ. Trimming took 2 bases from V and 4 from J; bases not matched to a gene: 2. This CDR3 has 14 residues. The CDR3 loop reads CASSFGTDNEKLFF. The DNA of the CDR3 is TGCGCCAGCAGCTTCGGGACAGATAATGAAAAACTGTTTTTT. The entire variable domain, with the rest obtained from reference TRBV5-1 and TRBJ1-4, is as follows: KAGVTQTPRYLIKTRGQQVTLSCSPISGHRSVSWYQQTPGQGLQFLFEYFSETQRNKGNFPGRFSGRQFSNSRSEMNVSTLELGDSALYLCASSFGTDNEKLFFGSGTQLSVL.

This clonotype was seen ten or more times. V and J are TRBV20-1 and TRBJ2-5; 14 bases fit TRBD2. Germline V gene sequence: CDR1 DFQATT, CDR2 SNEGSKA (reference sequence). The CDR3 is made up of 16 amino acids. J was trimmed by 2 bases and V by 4 bases; bases with no gene match: 6. The CDR3 DNA sequence: TGCAGTGCTACTCCGACTAGCGGGGGGGATCAAGAGACCCAGTACTTC. Translation gives CSATPTSGGDQETQYF.

This clonotype was detected ten times or more. The chain is built from TRBV11-3 and TRBJ1-3, with D possibly being TRBD1 (6 bases). V shed 6 bases and J shed 4 bases, with 19 bases lying between them. This CDR3 spans 16 amino acids. Germline V gives CDR1 SGHNT, CDR2 YENEEA. The CDR3 is CASSDDRLSKGNTIYF. CDR3 sequence (DNA): TGTGCCAGCAGTGACGACAGGCTTTCCAAGGGAAACACCATATATTTT. Full variable domain (outside the CDR3, taken from reference TRBV11-3 and TRBJ1-3): EAGVVQSPRYKIIEKKQPVAFWCNPISGHNTLYWYLQNLGQGPELLIRYENEEAVDDSQLPKDRFSAERLKGVDSTLKIQPAELGDSAVYLCASSDDRLSKGNTIYFGEGSWLTVV.

This sequence joins TRBV25-1 and TRBJ1-1; tentative D call: TRBD1 (6 bases). Trimming removed 2 bases from V and 8 bases from J, with 21 bases in between. From germline, CDR1 is MGHDK and CDR2 SYGVNS. CDR3 length equals 16 residues. CDR3 bases: TGTGCCAGCAGTGAAGTATCCCCTCCAGGGGCCCCCGAAGCTTTCTTT. Protein product: CASSEVSPPGAPEAFF. Using reference TRBV25-1 and TRBJ1-1 for the parts outside the CDR3, the full variable domain is EADIYQTPRYLVIGTGKKITLECSQTMGHDKMYWYQQDPGMELHLIHYSYGVNSTEKGDLSSESTVSRIRTEHFPLTLESARPSHTSQYLCASSEVSPPGAPEAFFGQGTRLTVV.

The gene calls are TRBV2 and TRBJ2-5, with 8 bases matching TRBD1. Germline lookup yields CDR1 SNHLY and CDR2 FYNNEI. This CDR3 has 14 residues. Trimming took 6 bases from V and 1 from J; bases not matched to a gene: 4. The CDR3 is CASSGTGFQETQYF. The CDR3 nucleotides are TGTGCCAGCAGCGGGACAGGCTTCCAAGAGACCCAGTACTTC. The variable domain in full, completed from reference TRBV2 and TRBJ2-5, reads EPEVTQTPSHQVTQMGQEVILRCVPISNHLYFYWYRQILGQKVEFLVSFYNNEISEKSEIFDDQFSVERPDGSNFTLKIRSTKLEDSAMYFCASSGTGFQETQYFGPGTRLLVL.

This clonotype was picked up many times. J is TRBJ2-3 and V is TRBV7-9, with D possibly matching TRBD2 (6 bases). The V end was cut by 5 bases, the J end by 8 bases, with 23 bases between. The CDR3 length is 16 residues. Looked up from germline, CDR1 is SEHNR and CDR2 is FQNEAQ (reference sequence). The CDR3 sequence: CASSLTPGLRYVTQYF. In DNA, the CDR3 is TGTGCCAGCAGCCTGACTCCGGGACTGAGATATGTTACGCAGTATTTT.

V usage is TRBV11-3 and J usage is TRBJ1-6; 9 bases align to TRBD1. CDR1 is SGHNT and CDR2 is YENEEA in the germline V gene. The CDR3 is made up of 14 amino acids. Germline trimming cut 8 bases from V and 7 bases from J; bases unmatched to any gene: 6. CDR3 in amino acids: CASSRDRVNSPLHF. CDR3 coding DNA: TGTGCCAGCTCAAGGGACAGGGTAAATTCACCCCTCCACTTT. Variable domain in full (rest from reference TRBV11-3 and TRBJ1-6): EAGVVQSPRYKIIEKKQPVAFWCNPISGHNTLYWYLQNLGQGPELLIRYENEEAVDDSQLPKDRFSAERLKGVDSTLKIQPAELGDSAVYLCASSRDRVNSPLHFGNGTRLTVT.

This clonotype is medium-sized by share. The chain recombines TRBV10-3 with TRBJ1-2, with 9 bases that match TRBD1. Germline V gene lookup returns CDR1 ENHRY and CDR2 SYGVKD. The CDR3 contains 13 residues. V was pared by 4 bases and J by 6 bases, with 3 bases of the junction left unmatched. The DNA of the CDR3 is TGTGCCATCAGTGTGACAGGGGGGAATGGCTACACCTTC. It encodes CAISVTGGNGYTF.

The genes are TRBV6-1 and TRBJ1-6; no firm D call. V dropped 7 bases and J dropped 10 bases, with 11 bases sitting between them. Germline CDR1 reads MNHNS; CDR2 reads SASEGT. The CDR3 runs to 12 residues. CDR3 loop: CASKEGGSPLHF. The CDR3 DNA sequence: TGTGCCAGCAAGGAGGGAGGGTCACCCCTCCACTTT.

This clonotype was counted many times. The rearrangement uses TRBV25-1 and TRBJ2-5, with a tentative D call TRBD2 (5 bases). Germline CDR1 MGHDK, CDR2 SYGVNS. The CDR3 contains 16 residues. Trimming removed 2 bases from V and 3 bases from J, with 16 bases in between. The CDR3 bases are TGTGCCAGCAGTGAACCCCCTGATGGGAGTGAAGAGACCCAGTACTTC. It specifies CASSEPPDGSEETQYF.

This clonotype was detected once. Compared with germline, one end of the junction differs, possibly owing to a read error. The rearrangement joins TRBV10-3 to TRBJ1-2, with unresolved D. CDR3 length equals 13 residues. CDR1 is ENHRY, CDR2 SYGVKD, per germline. This CDR3 is CASSLAGSYGYTF. Here the CDR3 DNA reads TGTGCCAGCAGTTTAGCAGGTAGCTATGGCTACACCTTC.

V and J are TRBV7-3 and TRBJ2-3; tentatively, D is TRBD1 (6 bases). CDR1 is SGHTA and CDR2 is FQGTGA in the germline V gene. Trimming removed 6 bases from V and 5 bases from J, with 12 bases in between. CDR3 length: 13 amino acids. The CDR3 bases are TGTGCCAGCAGTTTCCAGGGGAAAGATACGCAGTATTTT. Its protein is CASSFQGKDTQYF.